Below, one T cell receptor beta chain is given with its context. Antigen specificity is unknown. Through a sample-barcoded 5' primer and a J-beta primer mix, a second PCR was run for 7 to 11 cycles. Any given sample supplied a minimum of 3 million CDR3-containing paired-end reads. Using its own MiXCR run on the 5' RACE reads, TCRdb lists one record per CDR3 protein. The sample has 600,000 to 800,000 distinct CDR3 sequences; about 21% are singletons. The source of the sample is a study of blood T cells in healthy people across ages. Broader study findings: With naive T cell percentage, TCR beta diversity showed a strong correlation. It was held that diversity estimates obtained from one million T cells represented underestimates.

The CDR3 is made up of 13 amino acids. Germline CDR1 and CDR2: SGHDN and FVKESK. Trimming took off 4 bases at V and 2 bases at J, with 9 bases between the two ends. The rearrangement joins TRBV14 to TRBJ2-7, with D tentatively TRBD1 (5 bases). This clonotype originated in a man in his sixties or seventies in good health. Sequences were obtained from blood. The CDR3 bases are TGTGCCAGCAGCCTCTTGGGGCCCTACGAGCAGTACTTC. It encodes CASSLLGPYEQYF.